The sequence of this TCR beta chain was determined in a study of beta chain features in type 1 diabetes. The study's findings and limits: The study found moderately but significantly shorter TCRB CDR3s in all four CD4+ subsets of Type 1 diabetes patients.

Isolation of CD4+ naive, central memory, regulatory and stem cell-like memory cells was achieved by sorting via CD45RO/CCR7/CD25/CD127/CD95/CD27. Reverse transcription of all isolated RNA meant that expressed TCRB transcripts were sequenced. Sequencing was performed with immunoSEQ multiplex PCR; in TCRdb, only in-frame clones are kept and a portion is missing. Among some 360,000 clones, 8.5% to 10% were seen once, and the ten largest hold about 0.6%. Points on this clone: Its antigen remains unknown.

V was trimmed by 1 base and J by 5 bases, leaving 17 bases between them. The CDR3 contains 16 residues. Germline V gives CDR1 LGHNT, CDR2 FRNRAP. This TCR came from a man between 25 and 39 years old with type 1 diabetes. V and J are TRBV12-5 and TRBJ2-5, with D possibly being TRBD1 (5 bases). Source material: central memory CD4+ T cells from blood. CDR3 region: CASGLGQNTGFETQYF. CDR3 in DNA: TGTGCTAGTGGTTTGGGGCAAAATACAGGTTTCGAGACCCAGTACTTC.